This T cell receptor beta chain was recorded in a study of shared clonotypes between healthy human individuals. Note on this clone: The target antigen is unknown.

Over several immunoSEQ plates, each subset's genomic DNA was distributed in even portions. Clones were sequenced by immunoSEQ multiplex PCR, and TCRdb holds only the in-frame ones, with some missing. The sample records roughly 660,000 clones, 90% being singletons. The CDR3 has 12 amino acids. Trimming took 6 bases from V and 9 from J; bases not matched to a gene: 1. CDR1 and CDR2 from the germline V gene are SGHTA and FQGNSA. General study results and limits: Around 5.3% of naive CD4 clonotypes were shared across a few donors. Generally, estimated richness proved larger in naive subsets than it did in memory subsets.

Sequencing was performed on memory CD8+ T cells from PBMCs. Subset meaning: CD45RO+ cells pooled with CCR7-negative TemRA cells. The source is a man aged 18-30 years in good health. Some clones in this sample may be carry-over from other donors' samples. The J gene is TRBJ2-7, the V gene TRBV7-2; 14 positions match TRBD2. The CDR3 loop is CASRGLAGVQYF. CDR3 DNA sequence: TGTGCCAGCAGGGGACTAGCGGGAGTGCAGTACTTC. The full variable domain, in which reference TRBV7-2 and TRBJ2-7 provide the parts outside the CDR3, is GAGVSQSPSNKVTEKGKDVELRCDPISGHTALYWYRQSLGQGLEFLIYFQGNSAPDKSGLPSDRFSAERTGGSVSTLTIQRTQQEDSAVYLCASRGLAGVQYFGPGTRLTVT.